These T cell receptor beta chains were read from a single sample in a study of T cells in tuberculosis. Data came from immunoSEQ multiplex PCR; TCRdb stores just in-frame clones and leaves some out. This sample has about 43,000 clones, with 90% to 95% found just once. The sequencing sample was made of PBMCs. Receptor source: a donor aged 10 to 29 with latent tuberculosis or without tuberculosis infection. Some clones in this sample may be carry-over from other donors' samples. CDR3s include the opening cysteine and the closing phenylalanine or tryptophan. D genes are given only for firm matches. The size field is filled for only some rows; it gives once, few, many or a size class.

j_call d_call clone_size v_call cdr3_aa cdr3_nt
TRBJ1-4 NA NA TRBV19 CASSMNQGREKLFF TGTGCCAGTAGTATGAATCAGGGAAGAGAAAAACTGTTTTTT
TRBJ1-5 TRBD1 NA TRBV4-2 CASSQGGTGPFVQHF TGTGCCAGCAGCCAAGGGGGGACAGGGCCCTTTGTCCAGCATTTT
TRBJ1-2 NA few TRBV12-5 CASGPGAGYTF TGTGCTAGTGGCCCCGGTGCTGGCTACACCTTC
TRBJ2-3 NA NA TRBV5-1 CASSATSTDTQYF TGCGCCAGCAGCGCTACTAGCACAGATACGCAGTATTTT
TRBJ1-1 NA NA TRBV29-1 CSVEKAALTEAFF TGCAGCGTTGAAAAGGCGGCCTTGACTGAAGCTTTCTTT
TRBJ1-4 NA NA TRBV30 CAWLSGGYAKKLFF TGTGCCTGGCTGTCCGGGGGGTATGCCAAAAAACTGTTTTTT
TRBJ1-1 TRBD1 NA TRBV9 CASSVISGGFMNTEAFF TGTGCCAGCAGCGTAATTTCAGGGGGTTTTATGAACACTGAAGCTTTCTTT
TRBJ1-1 TRBD1 NA TRBV28 CASRPTGGRGAFF TGTGCCAGCAGGCCGACAGGGGGCCGTGGGGCTTTCTTT
TRBJ2-7 TRBD1 NA TRBV5-1 CASSLGDRGRARIRDEQYF TGCGCCAGCAGCTTGGGGGACAGGGGGCGGGCACGAATCCGGGACGAGCAGTACTTC
TRBJ2-7 TRBD2 NA TRBV29-1 CSVAGLAGLPYEQYF TGCAGCGTAGCGGGACTAGCGGGATTGCCCTACGAGCAGTACTTC
TRBJ2-7 NA NA TRBV27 CASSPKPIAYEQYF TGTGCCAGCTCGCCTAAGCCCATAGCCTACGAGCAGTACTTC
TRBJ2-3 TRBD1 NA TRBV27 CASSFGGTGGVTDTQYF TGTGCCAGCAGTTTTGGCGGGACAGGGGGCGTCACAGATACGCAGTATTTT
TRBJ2-7 NA NA TRBV5-4 CASSLLGSAHEQYF TGTGCCAGCAGCTTGCTGGGTAGCGCCCACGAGCAGTACTTC
TRBJ2-1 NA NA TRBV27 CASSPGIRYEQFF TGTGCCAGCAGTCCAGGGATTAGGTATGAGCAGTTCTTC
TRBJ2-7 NA NA TRBV4-3 CASSQAQGVGVYEQYF TGCGCCAGCAGCCAAGCACAGGGAGTTGGGGTCTACGAGCAGTACTTC
TRBJ2-2 NA NA TRBV7-6 CASSFRRGTGELFF TGTGCCAGCAGCTTTCGTCGCGGGACCGGGGAGCTGTTTTTT
TRBJ2-7 TRBD1 once TRBV7-8 CASSSGQGVSYEQYF TGTGCCAGCAGCTCGGGACAGGGAGTATCCTACGAGCAGTACTTC
TRBJ2-7 NA NA TRBV6-1 CASSDRGREQYF TGTGCCAGCAGTGACAGGGGTCGGGAGCAGTACTTC
TRBJ1-5 NA NA TRBV4-3 CASSQGRSGNQPQHF TGCGCCAGCAGCCAGGGGAGGAGTGGCAATCAGCCCCAGCATTTT
TRBJ2-7 TRBD2 NA TRBV5-6 CASSFSGGRLRLVGYEQYF TGTGCCAGCAGCTTTTCGGGCGGGAGGCTAAGGTTAGTCGGCTACGAGCAGTACTTC
TRBJ2-7 NA NA TRBV18 CASSPRGGDEQYF TGTGCCAGCTCACCAAGGGGGGGCGACGAGCAGTACTTC
TRBJ1-5 NA once TRBV4-2 CASSQEQFGDQPQHF TGTGCCAGCAGCCAAGAACAGTTCGGGGATCAGCCCCAGCATTTT
TRBJ2-1 NA once TRBV27 CASSRARDFYNEQFF TGTGCCAGCTCGCGCGCCCGGGACTTCTACAATGAGCAGTTCTTC
TRBJ2-1 TRBD2 NA TRBV7-3 CASSLLAGGLNEQFF TGTGCCAGCAGCTTACTCGCGGGAGGGCTCAATGAGCAGTTCTTC
TRBJ2-1 TRBD2 NA TRBV13 CASSPSGTSGSIEQFF TGTGCCAGCAGCCCCTCCGGGACTAGCGGGAGCATTGAGCAGTTCTTC
TRBJ2-3 TRBD2 NA TRBV7-9 CASSSGLAGATDTQYF TGTGCCAGCAGCTCGGGACTAGCGGGAGCGACAGATACGCAGTATTTT
TRBJ2-7 TRBD1 NA TRBV7-6 CASSIGTGDYEQYF TGTGCCAGCAGCATCGGGACAGGGGACTACGAGCAGTACTTC
TRBJ1-4 NA NA TRBV5-1 CASSFQFATNEKLFF TGCGCCAGCAGCTTCCAGTTTGCAACTAATGAAAAACTGTTTTTT
TRBJ2-6 NA NA TRBV29-1 CSVEPGSGANVLTF TGCAGCGTTGAGCCGGGTTCTGGGGCCAACGTCCTGACTTTC
TRBJ1-5 NA NA TRBV9 CASSVGAGPQPQHF TGTGCCAGCAGCGTAGGCGCAGGTCCTCAGCCCCAGCATTTT